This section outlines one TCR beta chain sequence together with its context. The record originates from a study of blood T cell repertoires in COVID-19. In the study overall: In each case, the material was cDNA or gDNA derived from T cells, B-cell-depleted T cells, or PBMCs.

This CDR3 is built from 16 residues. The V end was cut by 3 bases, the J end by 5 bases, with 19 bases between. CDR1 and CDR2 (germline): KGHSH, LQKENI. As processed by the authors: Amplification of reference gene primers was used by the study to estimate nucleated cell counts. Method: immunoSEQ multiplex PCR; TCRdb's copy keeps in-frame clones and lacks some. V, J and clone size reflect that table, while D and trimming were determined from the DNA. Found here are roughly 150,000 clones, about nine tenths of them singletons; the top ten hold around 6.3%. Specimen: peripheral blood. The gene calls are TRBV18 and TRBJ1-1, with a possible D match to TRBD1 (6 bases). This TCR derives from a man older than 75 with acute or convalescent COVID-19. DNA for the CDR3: TGTGCCAGCTCACCTTATACAGGGAGAGGTAGGACTGAAGCTTTCTTT. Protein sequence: CASSPYTGRGRTEAFF.